This section outlines one T cell receptor beta chain sequence together with its context. The data stem from a study of shared clonotypes between healthy human individuals. CD45RO-negative, CCR7-selected cells formed the naive CD8 fraction, which excluded terminally differentiated effector memory CD45RA+ cells. Sequencing was performed with immunoSEQ multiplex PCR; in TCRdb, only in-frame clones are kept and a portion is missing. The sample lists more than 2 million clones, around 96% occurring once. The source of this sequence is a man aged 18-30 years in good health. Sequenced input: naive CD8+ T cells sorted from blood.

The CDR3, as DNA: TGTGCCAGCAGCGTAGATGGAGGTTTGGCAGTAGAAAAAGAGACCCAGTACTTC. Protein sequence: CASSVDGGLAVEKETQYF. The chain carries TRBV9 and TRBJ2-5; D possibly corresponds to TRBD2 (5 bases). V gave up 0 bases and J gave up 3 bases, with 21 bases separating them. The CDR3 sequence is 18 residues long. Looked up from germline, CDR1 is SGDLS and CDR2 is YYNGEE.